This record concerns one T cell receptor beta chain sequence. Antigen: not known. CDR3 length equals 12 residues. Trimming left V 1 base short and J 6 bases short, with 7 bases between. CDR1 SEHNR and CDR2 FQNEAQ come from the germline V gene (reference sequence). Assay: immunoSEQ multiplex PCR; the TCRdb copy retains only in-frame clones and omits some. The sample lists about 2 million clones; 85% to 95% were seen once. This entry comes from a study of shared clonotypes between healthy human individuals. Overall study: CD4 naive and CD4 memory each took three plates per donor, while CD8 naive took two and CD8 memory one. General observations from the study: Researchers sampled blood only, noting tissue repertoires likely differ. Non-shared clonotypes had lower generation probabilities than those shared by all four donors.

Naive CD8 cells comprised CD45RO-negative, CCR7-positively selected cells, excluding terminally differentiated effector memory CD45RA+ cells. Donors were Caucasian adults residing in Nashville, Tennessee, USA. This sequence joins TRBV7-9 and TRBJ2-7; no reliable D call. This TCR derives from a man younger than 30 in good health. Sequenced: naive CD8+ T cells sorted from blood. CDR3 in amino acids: CASSLGQPEQYF. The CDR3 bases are TGTGCCAGCAGCTTAGGCCAGCCCGAGCAGTACTTC. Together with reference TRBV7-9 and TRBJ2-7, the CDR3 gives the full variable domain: DTGVSQNPRHKITKRGQNVTFRCDPISEHNRLYWYRQTLGQGPEFLTYFQNEAQLEKSRLLSDRFSAERPKGSFSTLEIQRTEQGDSAMYLCASSLGQPEQYFGPGTRLTVT.